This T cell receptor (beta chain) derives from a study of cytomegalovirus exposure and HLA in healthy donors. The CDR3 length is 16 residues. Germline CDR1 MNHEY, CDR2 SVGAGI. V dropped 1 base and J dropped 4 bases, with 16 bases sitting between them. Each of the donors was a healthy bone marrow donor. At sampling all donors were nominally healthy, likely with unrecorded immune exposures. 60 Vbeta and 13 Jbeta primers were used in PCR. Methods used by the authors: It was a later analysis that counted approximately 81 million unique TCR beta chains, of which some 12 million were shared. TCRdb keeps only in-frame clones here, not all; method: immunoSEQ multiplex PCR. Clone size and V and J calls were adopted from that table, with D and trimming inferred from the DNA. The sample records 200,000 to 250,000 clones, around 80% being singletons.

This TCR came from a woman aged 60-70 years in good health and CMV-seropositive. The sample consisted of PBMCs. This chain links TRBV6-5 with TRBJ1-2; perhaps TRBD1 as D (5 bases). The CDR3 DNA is TGTGCCAGCAGTTACTTCGGGACTGGGGGATCCTATGGCTACACCTTC. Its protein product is CASSYFGTGGSYGYTF.